Presented here are 11 T cell receptor beta chains from one specimen sequenced in a study of T cells in Graves' hyperthyroidism and ophthalmopathy. Regions amplified from RNA transcripts were the TCR beta CDR3 regions. The HTBI primer set served for first-round RT-PCR of the TCR CDR3. One entry per CDR3 protein, called by TCRdb with MiXCR from the multiplex PCR reads. This repertoire shows approximately 490,000 distinct CDR3 sequences, about 22% found once; its top ten account for less than 65%. Material for sequencing was blood. All receptors derive from a woman aged 70-85 years with Graves' ophthalmopathy.

Many counts were recorded for this clonotype. The rearrangement uses TRBV11-2 and TRBJ2-7; TRBD2 matches at 13 bases. The CDR3 covers 15 residues. Germline lookup yields CDR1 SGHAT and CDR2 FQNNGV. Unmatched junction bases numbered 8, after V lost 5 bases and J lost 7 bases. This chain's CDR3 is CASSILAGGQREQYF. As DNA, the CDR3 is TGTGCCAGCAGCATACTAGCGGGAGGGCAAAGAGAGCAGTACTTC.

This clonotype showed up just a few times. V and J are TRBV19 and TRBJ1-5, with 9 bases lining up with TRBD1. J gave up 1 base and V 7 bases, and 2 bases lay outside the gene matches. Germline CDR1 and CDR2: LNHDA and SQIVND (reference sequence). This CDR3 is built from 14 residues. CDR3 loop: CASKGTGSNQPQHF. DNA of the CDR3: TGTGCCAGTAAAGGGACAGGGAGCAATCAGCCCCAGCATTTT.

This clonotype was seen repeatedly, ten times or more. This CDR3 reads CASSDQGNEAFF. The CDR3 coding sequence is TGCGCCAGCAGCGACCAGGGTAATGAAGCTTTCTTT. The chain employs TRBV5-1 and TRBJ1-1; a weak D match, TRBD1 (5 bases). The CDR3 is made up of 12 amino acids. Germline assignment: CDR1 SGHRS and CDR2 YFSETQ. Trimming removed 4 bases at V and 7 bases at J, with 11 bases between.

V gene TRBV10-1 combines with J gene TRBJ2-1, with TRBD2 as a possible D gene (5 bases). Trimming took off 6 bases at V and 3 bases at J, with 9 bases between the two ends. Germline-derived CDR1 and CDR2 are WNHNN and SYGVQD (reference sequence). The CDR3 runs 13 residues. This CDR3 reads CASREDFYNEQFF. The CDR3 DNA follows: TGCGCCAGCAGAGAGGACTTCTACAATGAGCAGTTCTTC.

The rearrangement uses TRBV11-2 and TRBJ2-3, with 8 bases identical to TRBD2. CDR1 and CDR2 (germline): SGHAT, FQNNGV. The CDR3 covers 18 residues. V lost 7 bases, J lost 4 bases, and 19 bases stayed unmatched. The CDR3 reads CASIPFLGPGGSADTQYF. CDR3 DNA sequence: TGTGCCAGCATCCCTTTTTTGGGGCCGGGAGGGTCCGCAGATACGCAGTATTTT.

The chain is built from TRBV11-3 and TRBJ2-5, with 7 nucleotides matching TRBD1. The V segment lost 1 base and the J segment 1 base; nucleotides outside the gene matches: 6. The CDR3 is made up of 16 amino acids. Germline V gene sequence: CDR1 SGHNT, CDR2 YENEEA. CDR3 sequence: CASSLAGTDPQETQYF. For the CDR3, the DNA is TGTGCCAGCAGCTTAGCCGGGACAGACCCCCAAGAGACCCAGTACTTC.

This clonotype was seen at least ten times. This chain connects TRBV11-2 to TRBJ2-7; a possible D gene is TRBD1 (6 bases). V shed 3 bases and J shed 3 bases, with 12 bases lying between them. Germline CDR1 and CDR2: SGHAT and FQNNGV. CDR3 length equals 14 residues. CDR3 DNA sequence: TGTGCCAGCAGCTTCTCCCTACAGGGCTACGAGCAGTACTTC. Protein: CASSFSLQGYEQYF.

This clonotype was picked up many times. V gene TRBV7-9 combines with J gene TRBJ1-5, with TRBD1 as a possible D gene (6 bases). This CDR3 region has 17 residues. Trimming removed 4 bases at V and 3 bases at J, with 19 bases between. Germline V gene sequence: CDR1 SEHNR, CDR2 FQNEAQ (reference sequence). The CDR3 here is CASSSMDRSLVNQPQHF. In nucleotides, the CDR3 is TGTGCCAGCAGCTCAATGGACAGAAGTCTCGTCAATCAGCCCCAGCATTTT.

This clonotype was detected a few times. The V call is TRBV6-1, the J call TRBJ2-7; D not resolved. Germline V gene sequence: CDR1 MNHNS, CDR2 SASEGT. Trimming removed 5 bases from V and 2 bases from J, with 7 bases in between. This CDR3 contains 12 residues. For the CDR3, the DNA is TGTGCCAGCAGTTCCACGACCTACGAGCAGTACTTC. It specifies CASSSTTYEQYF.

Only a few counts were recorded for this clonotype. The rearrangement uses TRBV2 and TRBJ1-5; D not certain. Trimming removed 8 bases at V and 4 bases at J, with 9 bases between. CDR1 SNHLY and CDR2 FYNNEI come from the germline V gene. CDR3 size: 12 residues. CDR3 in DNA: TGTGCCAGCGGCCCTGTTAATCAGCCCCAGCATTTT. Translating gives CASGPVNQPQHF.

This clonotype was observed many times. This chain connects TRBV27 to TRBJ1-1; D is possibly TRBD1 (5 bases). Trimming shortened V by 0 bases and J by 8 bases, and 22 bases separated the two germline ends. Germline V lookup: CDR1 MNHEY, CDR2 SMNVEV (reference sequence). The CDR3 length is 17 residues. Written as DNA, the CDR3 is TGTGCCAGCAGTTTATCGTGGGGGGGTGCGGTGGCTGAAGAAGCTTTCTTT. Encoded protein: CASSLSWGGAVAEEAFF.